These 22 T cell receptor beta chains share one sample of origin, sequenced in a study of Ad26.COV2.S vaccination and SARS-CoV-2 variants. Specified treatment: some 20 received Ad26.COV2.S at low or high dose, single or two shots; about 5 received placebo; per-sample allocation not given. Sampling was done on day 63 after the first vaccine or placebo injection. Produced via immunoSEQ multiplex PCR; TCRdb's table is partial and in-frame only. The table lists 440,000 or so clones, over 80% of them singletons, with about 1.7% in the top ten. Sample: peripheral blood, taken in a trial of Ad26.COV2.S vaccine versus placebo. These receptors all come from a person between 18 and 65 years old who received the Ad26.COV2.S COVID-19 vaccine or a placebo.

The chain recombines TRBV5-1 with TRBJ2-1; 7 bases line up with TRBD2. Germline lookup yields CDR1 SGHRS and CDR2 YFSETQ. The CDR3 consists of 16 residues. Trimming at V came to 4 bases and at J to 0 bases, leaving 7 bases not matched to a gene. CDR3 coding DNA: TGCGCCAGCAGCCCCTCCGGGGGGAGCTCCTACAATGAGCAGTTCTTC. Amino acid sequence: CASSPSGGSSYNEQFF.

The chain joins TRBV7-9 to TRBJ2-1, with 9 nucleotides matching TRBD1. Trimming at V came to 5 bases and at J to 7 bases, leaving 12 bases not matched to a gene. The CDR3 has 16 amino acids. The germline gives CDR1 SEHNR, CDR2 FQNEAQ (reference sequence). CDR3 DNA sequence: TGTGCCAGCAGCGGAGGGACAGGGAGCAGAGTAAATGAGCAGTTCTTC. This encodes CASSGGTGSRVNEQFF.

The chain combines TRBV11-2 with TRBJ2-7; unclear D gene. CDR1 is SGHAT, CDR2 FQNNGV, per germline. V was trimmed by 0 bases and J by 1 base, leaving 4 bases between them. The CDR3 sequence is 13 residues long. CDR3 sequence (DNA): TGTGCCAGCAGCTTAGATGCATCCTACGAGCAGTACTTC. Translating it yields CASSLDASYEQYF.

The chain carries TRBV15 and TRBJ2-1, with 9 bases fitting TRBD1. The germline gives CDR1 LNHNV, CDR2 YYDKDF (reference sequence). The trim removed 0 bases at V and 9 bases at J, leaving 9 bases unmatched. The CDR3 contains 16 residues. CDR3 sequence (DNA): TGTGCCACCAGCAGAGATCTAGGGACAGGGTCAGCTGAGCAGTTCTTC. This sequence encodes CATSRDLGTGSAEQFF.

This clone was counted between two and nine times. The chain joins TRBV19 to TRBJ1-1, with 8 bases fitting TRBD1. Looked up from germline, CDR1 is LNHDA and CDR2 is SQIVND (reference sequence). Trimming cost V 3 bases and J 6 bases; bases outside gene matches: 3. The CDR3 totals 13 residues. Written as DNA, the CDR3 is TGTGCCAGTAGTATCCAACAGGGGGCTGAAGCTTTCTTT. This sequence encodes CASSIQQGAEAFF.

This CDR3 reads CASNARWEGTGEIYEQYF. CDR3 nucleotide sequence: TGTGCCAGCAACGCCCGCTGGGAGGGGACAGGGGAAATCTACGAGCAGTACTTC. V gene TRBV7-7 combines with J gene TRBJ2-7; 10 bases map to TRBD1. Unmatched junction bases numbered 18, after V lost 7 bases and J lost 3 bases. The CDR3 consists of 18 residues. In germline, CDR1 is SSHAT, CDR2 FNYEAQ (reference sequence).

The J gene is TRBJ2-7, the V gene TRBV7-2; a weak D match, TRBD1 (7 bases). The CDR3 extends over 16 amino acids. Germline V gene sequence: CDR1 SGHTA, CDR2 FQGNSA. V lost 1 base to trimming and J lost 1 base, with 14 bases between them. The CDR3: CASSLGRDRPSYEQYF. DNA for the CDR3: TGTGCCAGCAGCTTAGGGCGGGACAGACCGTCCTACGAGCAGTACTTC.

J is TRBJ2-5 and V is TRBV7-6, with TRBD2 matching 11 bases. The length of the CDR3 is 16 residues. V shed 4 bases, J shed 4 bases, and the junction held 8 bases outside the gene matches. CDR1 and CDR2 from the germline V gene are SGHVS and FNYEAQ. The CDR3 loop reads CASSSLAGGTAETQYF. In nucleotides, the CDR3 is TGTGCCAGCAGCTCCTTAGCGGGGGGGACGGCAGAGACCCAGTACTTC.

The V gene is TRBV11-3, the J gene TRBJ2-3; the D gene could be TRBD1 or TRBD2 (5 bases each). Per the germline V gene, CDR1 is SGHNT and CDR2 is YENEEA. The CDR3 covers 20 residues. V was clipped by 1 base and J by 6 bases, with 29 bases between them. The CDR3 is CASSLVFTEVGTHDLDTQYF. The DNA of the CDR3 is TGTGCCAGCAGCTTAGTTTTTACCGAGGTCGGGACCCACGACCTGGATACGCAGTATTTT.

V gene TRBV5-1 combines with J gene TRBJ2-1; D remains ambiguous. V was pared by 0 bases and J by 4 bases, with 17 bases between. The length of the CDR3 is 17 residues. Germline CDR1 reads SGHRS; CDR2 reads YFSETQ. The CDR3 here is CASSLAKIERSYNEQFF. DNA for the CDR3: TGCGCCAGCAGCTTGGCCAAGATTGAAAGGAGTTACAATGAGCAGTTCTTC.

This chain links TRBV5-5 with TRBJ2-2, with D maybe TRBD1 (8 bases). CDR1 and CDR2 from the germline V gene are SGHKS and YYEKEE (reference sequence). The ends were cut back, 3 bases at V and 6 bases at J, with 18 bases in the middle. The CDR3 is 16 amino acids. CDR3 coding DNA: TGTGCCAGCAGCTCGAGGACAGGGCGGGGGTCCGGGGAGCTGTTTTTT. Translation gives CASSSRTGRGSGELFF.

CDR3 coding DNA: TGTGCCAGCTCACCACAGGGGGCGCTTGGCGGGGAGCTGTTTTTT. Its protein is CASSPQGALGGELFF. The rearrangement uses TRBV18 and TRBJ2-2; 7 nucleotides match TRBD1. V shed 1 base, J shed 7 bases, and the junction held 6 bases outside the gene matches. The germline V gene has CDR1 KGHSH and CDR2 LQKENI. The CDR3 covers 15 residues.

This chain uses TRBV6-5 with TRBJ2-7; D perhaps matches TRBD2 (6 bases). The V end lost 6 bases, the J end lost 1 base, and 13 bases lay between the germline ends. Germline CDR1 is MNHEY and CDR2 is SVGAGI. The CDR3 extends over 14 amino acids. CDR3 in amino acids: CASRRPGGSYEQYF. The CDR3 coding sequence is TGTGCCAGCAGACGCCCCGGGGGTTCCTACGAGCAGTACTTC.

This CDR3 reads CASISLTGGTYEQYF. DNA for the CDR3: TGTGCCAGCATTTCGTTGACGGGTGGCACCTACGAGCAGTACTTC. The chain joins TRBV7-9 to TRBJ2-7; D remains unclear. Germline V gives CDR1 SEHNR, CDR2 FQNEAQ (reference sequence). The CDR3 loop spans 15 amino acids. V was shortened by 7 bases and J by 2 bases, with 18 bases between the two germline ends.

V gene TRBV4-3 combines with J gene TRBJ1-2, with 7 bases identical to TRBD1. The trim removed 0 bases at V and 8 bases at J, leaving 6 bases unmatched. From germline, CDR1 is LGHNA and CDR2 YSLEER. This CDR3 has 14 residues. The chain's CDR3 is CASSQDRRDRGYTF. For the CDR3, the DNA is TGCGCCAGCAGCCAAGATCGTCGGGACAGAGGCTACACCTTC.

The chain combines TRBV15 with TRBJ2-7; TRBD1 aligns across 8 bases. The CDR3 is 15 amino acids. CDR1 and CDR2 from the germline V gene are LNHNV and YYDKDF (reference sequence). V gave up 6 bases and J gave up 2 bases; unmatched junction bases: 9. CDR3 bases: TGTGCCACCAGAGGCGAGTTACAGGGGGCCTACGAGCAGTACTTC. It codes for CATRGELQGAYEQYF.

The chain recombines TRBV9 with TRBJ2-7; D assignment may be TRBD1 or TRBD2 (5 bases each). CDR3 length: 15 residues. From germline, CDR1 is SGDLS and CDR2 YYNGEE. Trimming took 2 bases from V and 2 from J, leaving 14 bases between them. The CDR3 nucleotides read TGTGCCAGCAGCGTCGGGGACCCGGATACCTACGAGCAGTACTTC. It codes for CASSVGDPDTYEQYF.

The chain couples TRBV4-3 to TRBJ2-3, with D possibly matching TRBD2 (5 bases). V was cut by 0 bases and J by 1 base, with 8 bases left in between. This CDR3 comprises 15 residues. Germline CDR1 LGHNA, CDR2 YSLEER. Written as DNA, the CDR3 is TGCGCCAGCAGCCAAGAATCGCGGGGCACAGATACGCAGTATTTT. Its translation is CASSQESRGTDTQYF.

The rearrangement uses TRBV6-2 or TRBV6-3 and TRBJ2-1; D is unresolved. The germline V and J ends were trimmed by 3 bases and 0 bases, with 9 bases remaining between them. This CDR3 has 15 amino acids. Germline values: CDR1 MNHEY, CDR2 SVGEGT. DNA of the CDR3: TGTGCCAGCAGTTATTTCCGTAGCTCCTACAATGAGCAGTTCTTC. Translation: CASSYFRSSYNEQFF.

This chain connects TRBV19 to TRBJ2-2; D may match TRBD1 or TRBD2 (5 bases each). V was shortened by 3 bases and J by 1 base, with 6 bases between the two germline ends. Germline V gene data show CDR1 as LNHDA and CDR2 as SQIVND (reference sequence). The CDR3 consists of 14 residues. This CDR3 is CASSIGGNTGELFF. The CDR3 DNA sequence: TGTGCCAGTAGTATTGGGGGGAACACCGGGGAGCTGTTTTTT.

This clone has more than one count but fewer than ten. The chain combines TRBV30 with TRBJ1-3; D is perhaps TRBD1 (5 bases). V shed 2 bases and J shed 0 bases, with 14 bases lying between them. The CDR3 has 16 amino acids. CDR1 GTSNPN and CDR2 SVGIG come from the germline V gene (reference sequence). In DNA, the CDR3 is TGTGCCTGGAGTACCCGGGACCGAAGCTCTGGAAACACCATATATTTT. Translated, it gives CAWSTRDRSSGNTIYF.

The chain joins TRBV4-1 to TRBJ2-7; D not resolved. CDR1 and CDR2 (germline): MGHRA, YSYEKL. The V and J ends lost 4 bases and 2 bases respectively, with 18 bases between them. The CDR3 sequence is 16 residues long. The CDR3 nucleotides are TGCGCCAGCAGCCTTAAGGGTGGTGGGCCAACCTACGAGCAGTACTTC. Protein sequence: CASSLKGGGPTYEQYF.